This T cell receptor (beta chain) was retrieved from a study of identical twins. Study outcomes and limitations: Excess sharing by twins proved weaker in beta out-of-frame sequences.

The CDR3 runs to 13 residues. V lost 4 bases and J lost 1, with 7 bases in between. CDR1 SEHNR and CDR2 FQNEAQ come from the germline V gene (reference sequence). TCRdb ran MiXCR on the 5' RACE reads and lists one entry per CDR3 protein. The table includes approximately 890,000 distinct CDR3 sequences, approximately 13% detected once. The table lists this clonotype with many counts. Its antigen remains unknown. These same data were also listed under a study on yellow fever vaccine responses in identical twins. That source notes: Twins' T cell vaccine responses reportedly looked partly convergent, partly personalized.

The sequence was obtained from a woman between 18 and 29 years old in good health. Source material: PBMCs. The J gene is TRBJ1-1, the V gene TRBV7-9; D is ambiguous. CDR3: CASSSHGNTEAFF. In DNA, the CDR3 is TGTGCCAGCAGCTCCCACGGGAACACTGAAGCTTTCTTT.